The 23 T cell receptor beta chains below were found in one sample sequenced in a study of graft-versus-host responses after intestinal transplantation. The authors plated approximately 200,000 CFSE-labeled responder cells with approximately 200,000 irradiated, violet-dye-labeled stimulator cells. The data were produced by immunoSEQ multiplex PCR, yet TCRdb's version contains in-frame clones alone and is incomplete. The sample includes thousands of clones, around a third of them seen just once. The sample was alloreactive CD8+ T cells from a mixed lymphocyte reaction culture, taken before transplantation. The subset: CFSE-low proliferating T cells sorted from roughly six-day pre-transplant mixed lymphocyte reaction (GvH or HvG direction). Receptors were obtained from a human patient who was an organ donor for intestinal transplantation.

This clone was seen a few times. The chain couples TRBV19 to TRBJ1-5; D is perhaps TRBD1 (6 bases). CDR3 size: 15 residues. The germline V gene encodes CDR1 LNHDA and CDR2 SQIVND (reference sequence). V lost 2 bases and J lost 1, with 9 bases in between. CDR3 amino acids: CASSIIQGSNQPQHF. In DNA form, the CDR3 reads TGTGCCAGTAGTATAATACAGGGAAGCAATCAGCCCCAGCATTTT.

This chain connects TRBV27 to TRBJ2-1; a possible D gene is TRBD2 (6 bases). V was pared by 8 bases and J by 15 bases, with 23 bases between. The length of the CDR3 is 13 residues. Germline loops: CDR1 MNHEY, CDR2 SMNVEV (reference sequence). The chain's CDR3 is CASAILGGPPPFF. The CDR3 nucleotides are TGTGCCAGCGCCATATTGGGAGGTCCTCCCCCGTTCTTC.

A few counts support this clone. This chain links TRBV6-4 with TRBJ2-1, with 9 bases identical to TRBD2. Germline assignment: CDR1 MRHNA and CDR2 SNTAGT. The CDR3 extends over 15 amino acids. After removal of 3 bases from V and 7 bases from J, the junction contained 7 bases not matched to a gene. CDR3 coding DNA: TGTGCCAGCAGTGAGGGCGGGGGGGCCGGGAATGAGCAGTTCTTC. It yields the protein CASSEGGGAGNEQFF.

This clone has only a few counts. Here the CDR3 reads CASSATSGGLYNEQFF. DNA of the CDR3: TGTGCCAGCAGCGCGACTAGCGGGGGACTCTACAATGAGCAGTTCTTC. The genes are TRBV11-3 and TRBJ2-1; 12 bases are shared with TRBD2. The CDR3 loop spans 16 amino acids. The V gene end was trimmed by 5 bases and the J gene end by 3 bases; junction bases not matched to a gene: 5. Germline V CDR1 and CDR2: SGHNT, YENEEA.

As DNA, the CDR3 is TGTGCCAGCAGCCCCACTCTACAGGGCCCCTATGGCTACACCTTC. Translated, it gives CASSPTLQGPYGYTF. This sequence joins TRBV9 and TRBJ1-2; the D gene is possibly TRBD1 (6 bases). The CDR3 loop spans 15 amino acids. Germline V gene lookup returns CDR1 SGDLS and CDR2 YYNGEE. V lost 4 bases and J 4 bases, leaving 17 bases between the germline ends.

This clone was picked up a small number of times. The chain links TRBV19 to TRBJ2-1; 8 nucleotides line up with TRBD2. The CDR3 totals 15 residues. From germline, CDR1 is LNHDA and CDR2 SQIVND (reference sequence). V gave up 2 bases and J gave up 3 bases; unmatched junction bases: 3. This CDR3 reads CASSINAGGYNEQFF. CDR3 coding DNA: TGTGCCAGTAGTATAAACGCGGGGGGCTACAATGAGCAGTTCTTC.

The chain uses TRBV27 and TRBJ2-7; D is perhaps TRBD2 (5 bases). Trimming shortened V by 3 bases and J by 2 bases, and 8 bases separated the two germline ends. Germline V gives CDR1 MNHEY, CDR2 SMNVEV (reference sequence). This CDR3 comprises 13 residues. The CDR3 DNA reads as TGTGCCAGCAGTTTTACGGAGGCCTACGAGCAGTACTTC. Translated: CASSFTEAYEQYF.

This clone turned up a few times. The chain recombines TRBV27 with TRBJ2-7; weak D call: TRBD2 (8 bases). The ends were cut back, 4 bases at V and 6 bases at J, with 19 bases in the middle. The CDR3 extends over 15 amino acids. Per the germline V gene, CDR1 is MNHEY and CDR2 is SMNVEV (reference sequence). CDR3 in amino acids: CASSWTGLASREQYF. The CDR3 coding sequence is TGTGCCAGCAGTTGGACAGGACTAGCCTCTCGCGAGCAGTACTTC.

This clone showed up just a few times. CDR3 bases: TGTGCCAGCAGCTTATTACCGGGAGGGCCAGTCAATGAGCAGTTCTTC. Amino acid sequence: CASSLLPGGPVNEQFF. The chain couples TRBV7-8 to TRBJ2-1; 8 positions agree with TRBD2. CDR1 is SGHVS and CDR2 is FQNEAQ in the germline V gene. The CDR3 length is 16 residues. V lost 2 bases and J lost 6; bases outside the gene matches: 9.

This clone was found a few times. This chain's CDR3 is CASSQRDNPYNEQFF. The CDR3 DNA sequence: TGTGCCAGCAGCCAACGGGACAATCCTTACAATGAGCAGTTCTTC. The rearrangement links TRBV11-3 to TRBJ2-1, with a tentative D call TRBD1 (6 bases). CDR3 length: 15 residues. From germline, CDR1 is SGHNT and CDR2 YENEEA. Between the trimmed V and J ends, which lost 5 bases and 4 bases, there was a span of 15 bases.

The CDR3 sequence is CASSEVVGAPATEAFF. CDR3 DNA sequence: TGTGCCAGCAGTGAAGTCGTGGGGGCCCCCGCTACTGAAGCTTTCTTT. The chain combines TRBV2 with TRBJ1-1; D might be TRBD1 (6 bases). This CDR3 has 16 residues. V lost 1 base, J lost 5 bases, and 17 bases lay in between. Looked up from germline, CDR1 is SNHLY and CDR2 is FYNNEI.

This clone is classed as medium-sized. CDR3 sequence (DNA): TGCGCCAGCAGCCAAGCCGGGACTAGCGGCTCGTACGAGCAGTACTTC. This translates into CASSQAGTSGSYEQYF. The chain recombines TRBV4-3 with TRBJ2-7; 11 bases agree with TRBD2. The CDR3 contains 16 residues. The V gene's germline CDR1 is LGHNA and CDR2 YSLEER. V shed 1 base and J 4 bases; nucleotides not matched to a gene: 6.

This clone ranks as medium-sized. This sequence joins TRBV4-1 and TRBJ2-3, with D tentatively TRBD2 (5 bases). CDR1 is MGHRA and CDR2 is YSYEKL in the germline V gene. Trimming stripped 3 bases from V and 2 bases from J, with 6 bases between. The CDR3 runs to 13 residues. The chain's CDR3 is CASSHGDTDTQYF. The CDR3 coding sequence is TGCGCCAGCAGCCACGGGGACACAGATACGCAGTATTTT.

This clone is labeled as medium-sized. The V gene is TRBV4-3, the J gene TRBJ2-1, with 8 nucleotides matching TRBD1. CDR1 and CDR2 from the germline V gene are LGHNA and YSLEER. CDR3 length equals 15 residues. J was trimmed by 4 bases and V by 4 bases; bases with no gene match: 6. Here the CDR3 reads CASSRDRGGYNEQFF. The CDR3, as DNA: TGCGCCAGCAGCCGCGACAGGGGCGGGTACAATGAGCAGTTCTTC.

The chain carries TRBV11-2 and TRBJ1-2; D not resolved. The CDR3 is made up of 14 amino acids. V was pared by 5 bases and J by 4 bases, with 14 bases between. Germline V gene sequence: CDR1 SGHAT, CDR2 FQNNGV. DNA for the CDR3: TGTGCCAGCAGCCCATTCCGGAGCCCCTATGGCTACACCTTC. Its translation: CASSPFRSPYGYTF.

The J gene is TRBJ2-1, the V gene TRBV15; 7 bases line up with TRBD2. V shed 1 base and J 5 bases; nucleotides not matched to a gene: 5. The germline V gene encodes CDR1 LNHNV and CDR2 YYDKDF (reference sequence). The CDR3 loop spans 15 amino acids. The CDR3 sequence: CATSRGRGSHNEQFF. In nucleotides, the CDR3 is TGTGCCACCAGCAGAGGGCGGGGGAGTCACAATGAGCAGTTCTTC. Filled out from reference TRBV15 and TRBJ2-1, the complete variable domain reads DAMVIQNPRYQVTQFGKPVTLSCSQTLNHNVMYWYQQKSSQAPKLLFHYYDKDFNNEADTPDNFQSRRPNTSFCFLDIRSPGLGDTAMYLCATSRGRGSHNEQFFGPGTRLTVL.

This clone turned up a few times. The V and J genes are TRBV27 and TRBJ1-2; the D is unclear. The CDR3 has 11 residues. CDR1 is MNHEY and CDR2 is SMNVEV in the germline V gene (reference sequence). Trimming took off 7 bases at V and 4 bases at J, with 7 bases between the two ends. CDR3 nucleotide sequence: TGTGCCAGCATGGGCAGCTATGGCTACACCTTC. Amino acid sequence: CASMGSYGYTF.

This clone was detected only a few times. J is TRBJ2-3 and V is TRBV6-1; TRBD2 aligns across 12 bases. Germline assignment: CDR1 MNHNS and CDR2 SASEGT. CDR3 size: 15 residues. With 2 bases clipped from V and 4 bases from J, the junction kept 1 base outside the gene matches. CDR3 protein: CASSELAGGPDTQYF. CDR3 bases: TGTGCCAGCAGTGAACTAGCGGGGGGGCCAGATACGCAGTATTTT.

This clone was seen more than once but under ten times. V is TRBV7-9 and J is TRBJ2-7; 7 bases map to TRBD2. CDR3 length: 15 residues. The V segment lost 5 bases and the J segment 4 bases; nucleotides outside the gene matches: 11. In germline, CDR1 is SEHNR, CDR2 FQNEAQ (reference sequence). CDR3 in amino acids: CASSNIGLADYEQYF. DNA for the CDR3: TGTGCCAGCAGCAACATCGGGCTAGCGGATTACGAGCAGTACTTC.

The chain carries TRBV4-2 and TRBJ2-7; 9 bases are shared with TRBD2. This CDR3 is 13 amino acids long. Germline CDR1 reads LGHNA; CDR2 reads YNFKEQ. The ends lost 4 bases at V and 2 bases at J; junction bases unmatched: 0. CDR3 protein: CASSLAGAYEQYF. DNA of the CDR3: TGTGCCAGCAGCCTAGCGGGAGCCTACGAGCAGTACTTC.

The rearrangement uses TRBV4-3 and TRBJ2-3; 11 nucleotides line up with TRBD2. Trimming removed 0 bases from V and 6 bases from J; junction bases left unmatched: 17. The germline CDR1 and CDR2 sequences are LGHNA and YSLEER. This CDR3 contains 20 residues. Here the CDR3 reads CASSQEWDITSGRRKDTQYF. CDR3 in DNA: TGCGCCAGCAGCCAAGAATGGGACATTACTAGCGGGAGAAGGAAGGATACGCAGTATTTT.

In its sample, this clone was seen a few times. V and J are TRBV29-1 and TRBJ2-1; D not resolved. The CDR3 loop spans 12 amino acids. V lost 3 bases to trimming and J lost 2 bases, with 5 bases between them. CDR1 SQVTM and CDR2 ANQGSEA come from the germline V gene. The CDR3 bases are TGCAGCGTTGAGGCAGCCTACAATGAGCAGTTCTTC. This translates into CSVEAAYNEQFF.

This clone was picked up a small number of times. This chain connects TRBV4-3 to TRBJ2-7; perhaps TRBD1 as D (6 bases). This CDR3 has 15 amino acids. The V gene lost 6 bases and the J gene lost 1 base, with 16 bases spanning the gap. CDR1 LGHNA and CDR2 YSLEER come from the germline V gene. CDR3 sequence reads: CASREDSHGSYEQYF. CDR3 nucleotides: TGCGCCAGCAGAGAGGACAGCCATGGATCCTACGAGCAGTACTTC.